This T cell receptor beta chain came from a study of blood T cell repertoires in COVID-19. As processed by the authors: It was from reference gene primer amplification that nucleated cell counts were estimated. The repertoire was sequenced with immunoSEQ multiplex PCR; TCRdb's copy has only in-frame clones and lacks some. The V and J calls and clone size were taken over from that table, and D and trimming were inferred from the DNA. The table lists some 260,000 clones, 88% of them singletons. The TCR originated in a human donor in a cohort sampled during active COVID-19. The source material was peripheral blood.

This CDR3 reads CASSSFDRALSNQPQHF. In nucleotides, the CDR3 is TGTGCCAGCAGTTCGTTCGACAGGGCACTTAGCAATCAGCCCCAGCATTTT. V gene TRBV27 combines with J gene TRBJ1-5, with TRBD1 matching over 7 bases. V trimming: 4 bases; J trimming: 0 bases; junction bases outside the gene matches: 9. The CDR3 has 17 amino acids. Germline CDR1 is MNHEY and CDR2 is SMNVEV (reference sequence).